The 15 T cell receptor beta chains listed next were all sequenced from one sample in a study of control samples from healthy donors and cancer patients. The table came from immunoSEQ multiplex PCR; TCRdb's copy has only in-frame clones and leaves some out. This sample carries about 120,000 clones, approximately 87% of them seen once, and the ten largest clones take around an eighth. The sequenced sample was blood. These TCRs come from a man aged 25 to 45 in good health.

The chain recombines TRBV2 with TRBJ2-3; 7 positions match TRBD2. This CDR3 region has 13 residues. The J segment lost 6 bases and the V segment lost 10 bases, leaving 10 bases of the junction unmatched. Germline V gene sequence: CDR1 SNHLY, CDR2 FYNNEI. This chain's CDR3 is CATRGREGDTQYF. CDR3 DNA: TGTGCCACCCGAGGTAGGGAGGGGGATACGCAGTATTTT.

The count of this clone is one. This sequence joins TRBV10-1 and TRBJ1-1; 7 nucleotides align to TRBD1. Germline V gene lookup returns CDR1 WNHNN and CDR2 SYGVQD (reference sequence). The CDR3 is 14 residues long. With 2 bases clipped from V and 5 bases from J, the junction kept 5 bases outside the gene matches. CDR3 in amino acids: CASSERQGETEAFF. CDR3 nucleotides: TGCGCCAGCAGTGAGAGGCAGGGGGAAACTGAAGCTTTCTTT.

The CDR3 DNA reads as TGTGCCAGCACCCCTACCGGGCTAGCGGACCAAGAGACCCAGTACTTC. It encodes CASTPTGLADQETQYF. The chain joins TRBV5-6 to TRBJ2-5, with 7 bases matching TRBD2. The CDR3 has 16 amino acids. Trimming at V came to 6 bases and at J to 0 bases, leaving 11 bases not matched to a gene. Germline V gives CDR1 SGHDT, CDR2 YYEEEE.

The chain employs TRBV30 and TRBJ1-1; D remains unclear. V was trimmed by 2 bases and J by 1 base, leaving 8 bases between them. The CDR3 runs to 13 residues. Germline V CDR1 and CDR2: GTSNPN, SVGIG (reference sequence). The CDR3 spells CAWSFSGNTEAFF. In DNA form, the CDR3 reads TGTGCCTGGAGTTTCTCTGGGAACACTGAAGCTTTCTTT.

V and J are TRBV6-2 or TRBV6-3 and TRBJ2-2, with TRBD1 matching over 8 bases. V trimming: 0 bases; J trimming: 6 bases; junction bases outside the gene matches: 6. CDR1 and CDR2 (germline): MNHEY, SVGEGT. This CDR3 comprises 16 residues. Written as DNA, the CDR3 is TGTGCCAGCAGTTACTCTAGGGGACAGGCTCCCGGGGAGCTGTTTTTT. This sequence encodes CASSYSRGQAPGELFF.

This clone was counted between two and nine times. A much larger clone is a single base away; this may be a read error. This sample includes further DNA sequences coding for the same CDR3. The chain links TRBV4-1 to TRBJ1-2; 11 nucleotides line up with TRBD1. The CDR3 length is 16 residues. Looked up from germline, CDR1 is MGHRA and CDR2 is YSYEKL. The chain's CDR3 is CARSQGRGGQGEGYTF. Here the CDR3 DNA reads TGCGCCCGCAGCCAAGGGCGGGGGGGACAGGGGGAAGGCTACACCTTC.

This chain connects TRBV28 to TRBJ2-7; no clear D gene. The germline CDR1 and CDR2 sequences are MDHEN and SYDVKM. CDR3 size: 11 residues. V lost 6 bases and J 2 bases, leaving 5 bases between the germline ends. The CDR3 loop reads CASSSTYEQYF. Written as DNA, the CDR3 is TGTGCCAGCAGCTCAACCTACGAGCAGTACTTC.

The chain carries TRBV19 and TRBJ1-1, with D maybe TRBD1 (5 bases). Germline CDR1 and CDR2: LNHDA and SQIVND (reference sequence). V was cut by 1 base and J by 2 bases, with 11 bases left in between. The CDR3 loop spans 15 amino acids. CDR3 amino acids: CASSIVGHLNTEAFF. The CDR3 DNA is TGTGCCAGTAGTATAGTTGGACACCTTAACACTGAAGCTTTCTTT.

The chain uses TRBV2 and TRBJ1-5, with D possibly TRBD1 on 5 matching bases. Germline CDR1 is SNHLY and CDR2 is FYNNEI. This CDR3 has 13 residues. This chain's CDR3 is CASRGRGNQPQHF. The CDR3 bases are TGTGCTTCGAGGGGAAGGGGAAATCAGCCCCAGCATTTT.

This clone has just one count. This rearrangement joins TRBV30 to TRBJ1-6; D is possibly TRBD1 (5 bases). V was pared by 5 bases and J by 7 bases, with 12 bases between. CDR1 and CDR2 (germline): GTSNPN, SVGIG (reference sequence). CDR3 size: 13 residues. The CDR3 DNA sequence: TGTGCCTGGGCCGGGACGGGGAATTCACCCCTCCACTTT. This encodes CAWAGTGNSPLHF.

This clone was seen only a few times. This chain uses TRBV20-1 with TRBJ2-1; 8 nucleotides line up with TRBD2. The CDR3 length is 16 residues. CDR1 is DFQATT, CDR2 SNEGSKA, per germline (reference sequence). V gave up 3 bases and J gave up 4 bases; unmatched junction bases: 11. Here the CDR3 reads CSASPPASGGYNEQFF. As DNA, the CDR3 is TGCAGTGCTAGTCCCCCGGCCAGCGGGGGTTACAATGAGCAGTTCTTC.

The V call is TRBV7-3, the J call TRBJ1-2, with a tentative D call TRBD1 (6 bases). CDR1 and CDR2 (germline): SGHTA, FQGTGA. Trimming took 5 bases from V and 4 from J, leaving 14 bases between them. The CDR3 sequence is 14 residues long. The CDR3 DNA reads TGTGCCAGCAGCCCTAACAGGGAGAGCTATGGCTACACCTTC. It codes for CASSPNRESYGYTF.

The chain has TRBV7-2 and TRBJ1-2; TRBD1 agrees at 7 bases. There are 15 residues in the CDR3. Per the germline V gene, CDR1 is SGHTA and CDR2 is FQGNSA. Trimming removed 3 bases from V and 4 bases from J; junction bases left unmatched: 8. The DNA for the CDR3 is TGTGCCAGCAGCTTGACCGGGACAGAGCCCTATGGCTACACCTTC. It specifies CASSLTGTEPYGYTF.

The CDR3 loop reads CAISEGQGTFRETQYF. The CDR3 DNA follows: TGTGCCATCAGTGAGGGGCAGGGGACTTTTAGGGAGACCCAGTACTTC. The chain employs TRBV10-3 and TRBJ2-5; D may correspond to TRBD1 or TRBD2 (6 bases each). V was cut by 2 bases and J by 5 bases, with 18 bases left in between. Germline CDR1 and CDR2: ENHRY and SYGVKD. The CDR3 covers 16 residues.

The chain joins TRBV18 to TRBJ1-2; D is possibly TRBD1 (5 bases). This CDR3 is built from 16 residues. In germline, CDR1 is KGHSH, CDR2 LQKENI. V was shortened by 1 base and J by 4 bases, with 16 bases between the two germline ends. The CDR3 region is CASSPRGLGEGYGYTF. The DNA of the CDR3 is TGTGCCAGCTCACCACGTGGGTTGGGGGAAGGCTATGGCTACACCTTC. Filled out from reference TRBV18 and TRBJ1-2, the complete variable domain reads NAGVMQNPRHLVRRRGQEARLRCSPMKGHSHVYWYRQLPEEGLKFMVYLQKENIIDESGMPKERFSAEFPKEGPSILRIQQVVRGDSAAYFCASSPRGLGEGYGYTFGSGTRLTVV.